This TCR beta chain comes out of a study of CD8+CD57+ T cells in acquired aplastic anemia (dated 2018 in TCRdb). Describing the broader study: A mean of 3.2 ug of DNA, ranging from roughly 0.17 to 30 ug, was extracted from sorted CD4+ and CD8+ cells. CD8+CD57+ expansion was defined as frequency above the mean frequency observed in healthy subjects.

As to this clonotype: Its antigen target is currently unknown. Base qualities were left out, and no much larger clone turns up one base away.

Expansion of CD8+CD57+ cells had been shown by flow cytometry in the patients chosen for sequencing. Severe acquired aplastic anemia was diagnosed in all patients according to International Study of Aplastic Anemia and Agranulocytosis and Camitta criteria. At the time blood was sampled, none of the patients had received any therapy. The study deep-sequenced TCR repertoires of sorted CD4+ and CD8+ blood T cells from severe aplastic anemia patients and healthy subjects. Patients were enrolled in the USA under clinicaltrials.gov protocols 00001620, 01623167, 00001397, 00071045, 00081523 and 00961064. Ficoll-Paque density gradient centrifugation was used to isolate peripheral blood mononuclear cells. Before DNA extraction, CD4+ and CD8+ T cells were sorted with FACS or magnetic beads. Beyond this particular receptor, the publication reports: No significant difference in CD8+ Simpson's diversity was found between patients and healthy controls (P=0.060). Although around 30 CD8+ CDR3 sequences were shared by patients and controls, these sequences appeared highly expressed in patients and within the immunodominant clones of patients.

V is cut by 6 bases and J by 0 bases, and the space between the germline ends is 10 bases. From cysteine to phenylalanine, the CDR3 is 14 amino acids long. Of all the DNA, just the CDR3 is kept, 42 bases in frame from base 1. As encoded in the germline V gene, CDR1 is ENHRY while CDR2 is SYGVKD. TCR beta VDJ combination and CDR3 sequence profiling used genomic DNA as the template. TCR repertoire sequencing was run on an Illumina HiSeq 2000. The study's own analysis went as follows. TRBV/TRBJ rearrangement plots, CDR3 size and DJ length profiles, and Simpson's diversity index were used to assess repertoires. The most abundant DNA sequence in the deep sequencing data was taken as the immunodominant clone. CDR3 amino acid sequences were checked for sharing across subjects and were also compared against the VDJdb database and published repertoires. The public reads were run again by TCRdb, first through fastp at Q25 and then through MiXCR, and only productive beta chains were kept. CDR3 protein sequences are deduplicated, and each keeps its most common genes and DNA. V and J calls and clone size were set by TCRdb, not the authors. Here the sample has about 160,000 distinct CDR3 sequences; more than 45% occur a single time. Of the sample, 2.5% to 3.5% is held by the ten largest clones.

The sequence joins TRBV10-3 to TRBJ2-3; the D gene is not confidently resolved. The clonotype was recovered from a human donor with aplastic anemia. Material for sequencing was sorted CD4+, CD8+, or CD8+CD57+ T cells (not recorded which) from PBMCs. The encoded CDR3 is CAIRAARSTDTQYF. The nucleotide sequence reads as follows: TGTGCCATCAGGGCCGCGAGAAGCACAGATACGCAGTATTTT.